This T cell receptor (beta chain) was identified in a study of CD8 T cells in ankylosing spondylitis. Overall study findings and caveats: The authors found the disease-linked clones to be CD8+ and relatively rare in peripheral blood. Some of these motif variants have turned up before, in reports on reactive arthritis synovial fluid and blood. A TCR beta motif made of fewer than ten highly homologous variants seemed typical of ankylosing spondylitis blood.

CDR1 is DFQATT and CDR2 is SNEGSKA in the germline V gene (reference sequence). The V end was cut by 2 bases, the J end by 0 bases, with 11 bases between. This CDR3 is 15 amino acids long. Quantitative 5'-RACE with molecular barcodes generated TCR beta libraries. TCRdb independently ran MiXCR on the 5' RACE reads; one entry per CDR3 protein. The table has fewer than 550,000 distinct CDR3 sequences, 5.3% seen once. This clonotype was seen at least ten times. Its matching antigen is unknown. Sequencing input: blood, either unsorted or a sorted T cell fraction (not recorded which). The source of this sequence is a male donor with ankylosing spondylitis. This chain connects TRBV20-1 to TRBJ2-1; no reliable D call. The CDR3 reads CSARHRASSYNEQFF. The DNA for the CDR3 is TGCAGTGCTAGACATCGGGCGAGCTCCTACAATGAGCAGTTCTTC.